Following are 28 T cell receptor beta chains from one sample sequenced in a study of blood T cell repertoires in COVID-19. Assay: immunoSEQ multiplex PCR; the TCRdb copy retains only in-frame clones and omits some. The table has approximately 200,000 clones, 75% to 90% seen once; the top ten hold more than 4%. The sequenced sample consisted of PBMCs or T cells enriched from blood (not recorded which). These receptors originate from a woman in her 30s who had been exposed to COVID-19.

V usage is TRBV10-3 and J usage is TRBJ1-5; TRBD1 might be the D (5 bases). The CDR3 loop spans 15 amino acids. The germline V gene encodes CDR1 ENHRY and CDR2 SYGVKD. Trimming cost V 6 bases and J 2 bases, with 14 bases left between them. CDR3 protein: CAIRSGGAGNQPQHF. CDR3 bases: TGTGCCATCAGAAGCGGAGGGGCCGGCAATCAGCCCCAGCATTTT.

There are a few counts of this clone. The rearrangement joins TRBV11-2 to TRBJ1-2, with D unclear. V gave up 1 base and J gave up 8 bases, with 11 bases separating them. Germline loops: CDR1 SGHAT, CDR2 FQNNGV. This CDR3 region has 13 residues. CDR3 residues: CASSLGRLQGYTF. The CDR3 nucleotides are TGTGCCAGCAGCTTAGGGCGGCTGCAGGGCTACACCTTC.

CDR3 residues: CASSLTGSTDTQYF. In DNA, the CDR3 is TGTGCCAGCAGCTTAACAGGGAGCACAGATACGCAGTATTTT. The rearrangement uses TRBV7-9 and TRBJ2-3, with D possibly TRBD1 on 6 matching bases. CDR1 and CDR2 from the germline V gene are SEHNR and FQNEAQ (reference sequence). The V end lost 2 bases, the J end lost 0 bases, and 6 bases lay between the germline ends. This CDR3 spans 14 amino acids.

CDR3 coding DNA: TGTGCCAGCAGCCATGACAGGCGGAGGGAAAAACTGTTTTTT. Protein: CASSHDRRREKLFF. This chain joins TRBV7-2 and TRBJ1-4; D might be TRBD1 (6 bases). Trimming took off 5 bases at V and 8 bases at J, with 15 bases between the two ends. Germline V gene sequence: CDR1 SGHTA, CDR2 FQGNSA. The CDR3 runs to 14 residues.

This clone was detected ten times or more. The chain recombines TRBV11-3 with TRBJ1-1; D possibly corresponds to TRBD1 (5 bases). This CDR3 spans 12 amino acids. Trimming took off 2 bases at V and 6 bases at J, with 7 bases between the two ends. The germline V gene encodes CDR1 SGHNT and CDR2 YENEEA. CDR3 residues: CASSLRGAEAFF. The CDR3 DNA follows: TGTGCCAGCAGCTTACGGGGGGCTGAAGCTTTCTTT.

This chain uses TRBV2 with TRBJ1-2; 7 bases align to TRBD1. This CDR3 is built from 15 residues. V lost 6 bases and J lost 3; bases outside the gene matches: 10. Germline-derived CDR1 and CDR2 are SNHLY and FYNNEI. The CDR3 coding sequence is TGTGCCAGCAGGGCGCTACAGGGGAAGGACTATGGCTACACCTTC. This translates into CASRALQGKDYGYTF.

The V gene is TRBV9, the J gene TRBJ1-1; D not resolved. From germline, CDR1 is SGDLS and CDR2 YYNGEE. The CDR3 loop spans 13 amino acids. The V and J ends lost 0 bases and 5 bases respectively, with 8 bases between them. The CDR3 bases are TGTGCCAGCAGCGTAGGTTCAGGTACTGAAGCTTTCTTT. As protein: CASSVGSGTEAFF.

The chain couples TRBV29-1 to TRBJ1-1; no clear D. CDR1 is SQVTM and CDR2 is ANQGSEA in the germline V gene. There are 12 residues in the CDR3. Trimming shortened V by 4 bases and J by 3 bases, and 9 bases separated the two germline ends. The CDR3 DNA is TGCAGCGTTGTATCCAGTTACACTGAAGCTTTCTTT. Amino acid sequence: CSVVSSYTEAFF.

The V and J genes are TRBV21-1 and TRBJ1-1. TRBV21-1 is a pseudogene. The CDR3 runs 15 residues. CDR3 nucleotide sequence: TGTGCCAGCAGCACACGCCCCGGGGGGAACACTGAAGCTTTCTTT. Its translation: CASSTRPGGNTEAFF.

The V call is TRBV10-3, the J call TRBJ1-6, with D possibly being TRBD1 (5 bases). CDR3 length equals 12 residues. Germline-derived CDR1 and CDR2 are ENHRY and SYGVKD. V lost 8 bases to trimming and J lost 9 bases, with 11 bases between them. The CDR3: CAIGGGSSPLHF. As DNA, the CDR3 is TGTGCCATCGGGGGAGGTAGTTCACCCCTCCACTTT.

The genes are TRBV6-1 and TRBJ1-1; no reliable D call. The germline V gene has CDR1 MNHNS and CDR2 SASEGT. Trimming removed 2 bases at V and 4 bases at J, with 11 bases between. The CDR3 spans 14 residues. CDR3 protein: CASSENFGSTEAFF. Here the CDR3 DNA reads TGTGCCAGCAGTGAAAATTTCGGGAGCACTGAAGCTTTCTTT.

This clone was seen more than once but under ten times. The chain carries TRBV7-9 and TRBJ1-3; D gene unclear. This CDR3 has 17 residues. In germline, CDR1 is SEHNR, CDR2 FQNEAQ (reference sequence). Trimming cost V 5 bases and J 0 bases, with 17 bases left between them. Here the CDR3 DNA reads TGTGCCAGCAGCCCCAATTTTTCCACGAGCTCTGGAAACACCATATATTTT. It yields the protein CASSPNFSTSSGNTIYF.

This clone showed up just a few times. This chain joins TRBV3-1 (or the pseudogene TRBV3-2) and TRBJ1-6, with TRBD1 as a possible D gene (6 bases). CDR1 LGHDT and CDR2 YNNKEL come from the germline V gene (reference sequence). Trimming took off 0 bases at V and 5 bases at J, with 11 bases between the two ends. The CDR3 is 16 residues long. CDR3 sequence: CASSQDQGSHNSPLHF. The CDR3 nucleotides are TGTGCCAGCAGCCAAGATCAGGGGAGTCATAATTCACCCCTCCACTTT.

CDR3 loop: CATAGPSNEQYF. DNA of the CDR3: TGTGCCACAGCGGGACCCTCAAACGAGCAGTACTTC. This sequence joins TRBV15 and TRBJ2-7, with 7 bases fitting TRBD2. There are 12 residues in the CDR3. Losses at the gene ends were 9 bases for V and 5 bases for J; bases not matched to a gene: 7. From germline, CDR1 is LNHNV and CDR2 YYDKDF (reference sequence).

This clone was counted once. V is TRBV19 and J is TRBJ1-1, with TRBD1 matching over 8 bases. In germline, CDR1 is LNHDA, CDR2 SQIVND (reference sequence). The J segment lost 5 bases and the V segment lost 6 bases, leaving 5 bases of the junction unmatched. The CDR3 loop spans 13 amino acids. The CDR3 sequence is CASSMDRVTEAFF. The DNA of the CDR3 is TGTGCCAGTAGCATGGACAGGGTGACTGAAGCTTTCTTT.

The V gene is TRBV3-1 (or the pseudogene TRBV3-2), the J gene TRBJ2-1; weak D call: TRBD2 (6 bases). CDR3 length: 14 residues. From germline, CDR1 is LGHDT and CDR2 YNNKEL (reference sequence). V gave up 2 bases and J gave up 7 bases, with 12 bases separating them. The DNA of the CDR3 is TGTGCCAGCAGCCAACAGGGAGGTTTGAATGAGCAGTTCTTC. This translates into CASSQQGGLNEQFF.

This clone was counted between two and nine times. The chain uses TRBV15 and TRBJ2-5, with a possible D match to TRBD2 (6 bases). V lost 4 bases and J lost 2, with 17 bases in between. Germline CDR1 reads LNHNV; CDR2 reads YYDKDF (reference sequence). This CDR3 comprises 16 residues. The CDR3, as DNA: TGTGCCACCAGCACTTTTTCACCGGGACTGCAAGAGACCCAGTACTTC. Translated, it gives CATSTFSPGLQETQYF.

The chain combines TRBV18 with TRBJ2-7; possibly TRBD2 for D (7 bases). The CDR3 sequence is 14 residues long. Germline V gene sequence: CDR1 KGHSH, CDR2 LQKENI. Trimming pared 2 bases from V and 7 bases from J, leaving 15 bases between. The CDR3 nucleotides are TGTGCCAGCTCACCAGAGCGGGGACAAAGAGAGCAGTACTTC. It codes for CASSPERGQREQYF.

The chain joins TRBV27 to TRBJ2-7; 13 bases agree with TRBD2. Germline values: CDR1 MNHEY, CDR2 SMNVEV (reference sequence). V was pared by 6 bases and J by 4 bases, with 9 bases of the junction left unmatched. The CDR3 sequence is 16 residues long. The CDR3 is CASRPAGLAGMYEQYF. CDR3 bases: TGTGCCAGCAGACCGGCGGGACTAGCGGGGATGTACGAGCAGTACTTC.

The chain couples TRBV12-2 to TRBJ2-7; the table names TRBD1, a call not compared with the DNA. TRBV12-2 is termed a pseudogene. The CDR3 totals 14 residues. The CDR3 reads CARNKTQGAPEQYF. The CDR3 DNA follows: TGTGCAAGAAACAAAACACAGGGGGCTCCCGAGCAGTACTTC.

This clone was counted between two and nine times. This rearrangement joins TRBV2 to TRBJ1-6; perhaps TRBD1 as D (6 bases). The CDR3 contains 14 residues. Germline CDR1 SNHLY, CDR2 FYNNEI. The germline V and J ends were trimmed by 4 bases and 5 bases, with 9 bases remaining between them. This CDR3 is CASSGTDHNSPLHF. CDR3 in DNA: TGTGCCAGCAGTGGGACAGACCATAATTCACCCCTCCACTTT.

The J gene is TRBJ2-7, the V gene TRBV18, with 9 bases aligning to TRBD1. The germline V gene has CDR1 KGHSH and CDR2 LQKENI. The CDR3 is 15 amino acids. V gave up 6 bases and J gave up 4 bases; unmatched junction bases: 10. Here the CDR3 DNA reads TGTGCCAGCTCGCCCACGGGACAGGGACTATACGAGCAGTACTTC. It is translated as CASSPTGQGLYEQYF. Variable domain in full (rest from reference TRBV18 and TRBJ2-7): NAGVMQNPRHLVRRRGQEARLRCSPMKGHSHVYWYRQLPEEGLKFMVYLQKENIIDESGMPKERFSAEFPKEGPSILRIQQVVRGDSAAYFCASSPTGQGLYEQYFGPGTRLTVT.

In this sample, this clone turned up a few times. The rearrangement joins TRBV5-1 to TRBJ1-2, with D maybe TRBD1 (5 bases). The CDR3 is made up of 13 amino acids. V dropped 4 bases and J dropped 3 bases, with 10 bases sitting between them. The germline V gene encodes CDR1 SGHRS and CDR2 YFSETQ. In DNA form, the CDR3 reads TGCGCCAGCAGCCCGACAGTAGACTATGGCTACACCTTC. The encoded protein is CASSPTVDYGYTF.

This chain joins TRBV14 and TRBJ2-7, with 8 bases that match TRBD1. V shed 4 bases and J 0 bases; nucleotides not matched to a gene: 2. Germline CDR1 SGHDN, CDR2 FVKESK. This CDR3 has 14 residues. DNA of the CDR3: TGTGCCAGCAGCCGGGACAGGAGCTCCTACGAGCAGTACTTC. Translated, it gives CASSRDRSSYEQYF.

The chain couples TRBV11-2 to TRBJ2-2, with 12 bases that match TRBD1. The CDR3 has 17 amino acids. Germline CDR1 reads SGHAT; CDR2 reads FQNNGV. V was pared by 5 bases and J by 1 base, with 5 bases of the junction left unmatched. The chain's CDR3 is CASSRGTGGWNTGELFF. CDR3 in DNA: TGTGCCAGCAGCCGTGGGACAGGGGGCTGGAACACCGGGGAGCTGTTTTTT.

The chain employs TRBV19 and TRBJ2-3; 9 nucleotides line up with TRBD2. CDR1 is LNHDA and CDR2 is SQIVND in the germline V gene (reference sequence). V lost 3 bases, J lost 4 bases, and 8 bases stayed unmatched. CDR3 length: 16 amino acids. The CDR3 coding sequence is TGTGCCAGTAGTATTCTTAGCGGGGGTAGGGCAGATACGCAGTATTTT. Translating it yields CASSILSGGRADTQYF.

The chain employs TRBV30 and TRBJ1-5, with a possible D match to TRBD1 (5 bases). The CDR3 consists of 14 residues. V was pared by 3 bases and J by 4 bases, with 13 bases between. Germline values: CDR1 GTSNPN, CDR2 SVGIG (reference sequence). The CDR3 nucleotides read TGTGCCTGGAGGCCCAGGGCTGAGAATCAGCCCCAGCATTTT. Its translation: CAWRPRAENQPQHF.

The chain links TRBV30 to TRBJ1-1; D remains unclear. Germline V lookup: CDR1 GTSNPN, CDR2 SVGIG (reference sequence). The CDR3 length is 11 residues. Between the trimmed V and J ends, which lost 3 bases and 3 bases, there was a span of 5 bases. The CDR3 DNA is TGTGCCTGGAGGGGCTACACTGAAGCTTTCTTT. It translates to CAWRGYTEAFF.